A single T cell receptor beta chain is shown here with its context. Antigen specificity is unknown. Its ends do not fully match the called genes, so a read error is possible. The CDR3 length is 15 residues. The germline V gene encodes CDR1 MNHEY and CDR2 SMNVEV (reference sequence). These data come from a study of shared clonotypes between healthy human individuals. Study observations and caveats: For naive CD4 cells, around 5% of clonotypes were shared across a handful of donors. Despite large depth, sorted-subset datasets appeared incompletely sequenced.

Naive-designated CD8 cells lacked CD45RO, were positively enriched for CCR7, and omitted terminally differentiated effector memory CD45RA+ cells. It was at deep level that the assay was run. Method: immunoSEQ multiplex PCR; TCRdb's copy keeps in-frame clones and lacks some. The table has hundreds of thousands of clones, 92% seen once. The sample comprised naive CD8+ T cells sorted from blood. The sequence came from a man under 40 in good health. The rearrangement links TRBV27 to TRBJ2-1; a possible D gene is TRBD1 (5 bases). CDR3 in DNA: TGTGCCAACAGTTTACAGGAGAGCTCCTACAATGAGCAGTTCTTC. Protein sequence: CANSLQESSYNEQFF.